This T cell receptor beta chain was documented in a study of technical replicates of blood from four donors. This clone appeared once. V dropped 3 bases and J dropped 7 bases, with 15 bases sitting between them. CDR1 and CDR2 from the germline V gene are MGHDK and SYGVNS. This CDR3 spans 15 amino acids. The data were produced by immunoSEQ multiplex PCR, yet TCRdb's version contains in-frame clones alone and is incomplete. The sample comprises about 88,000 clones, under 95% of which are singletons, and under 0.3% rests with the top ten. The chain employs TRBV25-1 and TRBJ2-2; D perhaps matches TRBD1 (5 bases). The receptor was isolated from a human donor in good health. The sequenced sample was T cells isolated from PBMCs. CDR3 in amino acids: CASSDQGYIGGELFF. The CDR3 nucleotides read TGTGCCAGCAGTGACCAGGGCTATATTGGCGGGGAGCTGTTTTTT. Full variable domain (outside the CDR3, taken from reference TRBV25-1 and TRBJ2-2): EADIYQTPRYLVIGTGKKITLECSQTMGHDKMYWYQQDPGMELHLIHYSYGVNSTEKGDLSSESTVSRIRTEHFPLTLESARPSHTSQYLCASSDQGYIGGELFFGEGSRLTVL.